A single sample gave rise to the 22 T cell receptor beta chains below, sequenced in a study of T cell clonality in common variable immunodeficiency. Only in-frame clones appear in the TCRdb table, and some are missing; sequencing was by immunoSEQ multiplex PCR. The record shows about 14,000 clones for this sample, with no singletons present. These receptors' targets are unknown. General study points: In common variable immunodeficiency, TCR beta chains reportedly carried fewer deletions and N-nucleotide insertions.

The material sequenced was peripheral blood mononuclear cells. The receptor set was obtained from a human donor with common variable immunodeficiency.

Of note for this clone: The read is 3 residues too short to cover the CDR3 end, so that end is filled in from the germline J gene. This chain links TRBV7-2 with TRBJ2-7; 11 bases fit TRBD2. The length of the CDR3 is 17 residues. V was pared by 0 bases and J by 3 bases, with 7 bases of the junction left unmatched. Germline CDR1 and CDR2: SGHTA and FQGNSA. CDR3 protein: CASSLAITSGGNYEQYF. The sequenced part of the CDR3 DNA is TGTGCCAGCAGCTTAGCTATAACTAGCGGGGGAAACTACGAG. Drawing the rest from reference TRBV7-2 and TRBJ2-7, the complete variable domain is GAGVSQSPSNKVTEKGKDVELRCDPISGHTALYWYRQSLGQGLEFLIYFQGNSAPDKSGLPSDRFSAERTGGSVSTLTIQRTQQEDSAVYLCASSLAITSGGNYEQYFGPGTRLTVT.

For this clone: The CDR3 end is not reached by the read, which stops 3 residues before it; the germline J gene fills it in. This chain uses TRBV20-1 with TRBJ1-2, with a tentative D call TRBD1 (5 bases). V lost 7 bases, J lost 4 bases, and 13 bases lay in between. The length of the CDR3 is 12 residues. Per the germline V gene, CDR1 is DFQATT and CDR2 is SNEGSKA (reference sequence). CDR3 region: CSVFDSPYGYTF. The DNA read from the CDR3 is TGCAGTGTTTTCGACAGCCCCTATGGC.

In this sample, this clone turned up a few times. Germline is not matched at one junction end, which may reflect a read error. The read ends 3 residues shy of where the CDR3 ends; the end is completed using the germline J gene. The chain combines TRBV7-7 with TRBJ1-4; 9 bases fit TRBD1. CDR3 size: 15 residues. Looked up from germline, CDR1 is SSHAT and CDR2 is FNYEAQ (reference sequence). The CDR3 region is CASSLKTGGNEKLFF. Partial CDR3 DNA: TGTGCTAGCAGCCTAAAGACAGGGGGAAATGAAAAA.

As to this clone: The CDR3 end is not reached by the read, which stops 3 residues before it; the germline J gene fills it in. The gene calls are TRBV18 and TRBJ2-1; D might be TRBD1 or TRBD2, each matching 6 bases. The length of the CDR3 is 18 residues. V shed 5 bases and J shed 0 bases, with 20 bases lying between them. The V gene's germline CDR1 is KGHSH and CDR2 LQKENI. CDR3 residues: CASSSRRGSISSYNEQFF. The CDR3 bases that were read are TGTGCCAGCTCATCTCGGAGGGGGTCTATATCCTCCTACAATGAG.

This clone was seen ten or more times. The DNA ends 3 residues before the CDR3 does, and the rest of the CDR3 is filled in from the germline J gene. The rearrangement links TRBV20-1 to TRBJ2-2; D ambiguous. The CDR3 contains 14 residues. In germline, CDR1 is DFQATT, CDR2 SNEGSKA (reference sequence). Trimming took off 3 bases at V and 9 bases at J, with 17 bases between the two ends. CDR3 bases read: TGCAGTGCTAGTTCCGACACTTCCCTCCGGGAG. Translated, it gives CSASSDTSLRE. The whole CDR3 is CSASSDTSLRELFF.

This clone was picked up a small number of times. From the germline J gene comes the end of the CDR3, since the read stops 3 residues before it. The V gene is TRBV7-9, the J gene TRBJ2-6; D is possibly TRBD1 (5 bases). CDR3 length: 14 residues. The germline CDR1 and CDR2 sequences are SEHNR and FQNEAQ (reference sequence). V dropped 6 bases and J dropped 4 bases, with 10 bases sitting between them. CDR3: CASRQGSGANVLTF. CDR3 DNA, as far as it was read: TGTGCCAGCAGGCAGGGCTCAGGGGCCAACGTC.

A word on this clone: The read ends 3 residues shy of where the CDR3 ends; the end is completed using the germline J gene. The chain links TRBV5-5 to TRBJ2-1, with 7 bases identical to TRBD1. CDR1 SGHKS and CDR2 YYEKEE come from the germline V gene (reference sequence). This CDR3 spans 14 amino acids. The V and J ends lost 4 bases and 7 bases, in that order; junction bases with no gene match: 8. This chain's CDR3 is CASSSHRGMNEQFF. The sequenced part of the CDR3 DNA is TGTGCCAGCAGCAGCCACAGGGGAATGAATGAG.

There are many counts of this clone. The read falls 3 residues short of the CDR3 end, and the missing part is taken from the germline J gene. The chain combines TRBV18 with TRBJ1-1, with TRBD1 matching 8 bases. V trimming: 5 bases; J trimming: 0 bases; junction bases outside the gene matches: 8. CDR3 length: 16 residues. Germline lookup yields CDR1 KGHSH and CDR2 LQKENI. CDR3 bases read: TGTGCCAGCTCATCGAGGACAGGGCTCATGAACACTGAA. It specifies CASSSRTGLMNTE. The full-length CDR3 reads as CASSSRTGLMNTEAFF.

This clone was picked up a small number of times. The CDR3 end is not reached by the read, which stops 3 residues before it; the germline J gene fills it in. V is TRBV29-1 and J is TRBJ2-3; 9 bases align to TRBD2. Germline CDR1 SQVTM, CDR2 ANQGSEA. V lost 5 bases to trimming and J lost 1 base; unmatched junction nucleotides: 7. The CDR3 covers 15 residues. CDR3 residues: CSVTGSGGRTDTQYF. Incomplete CDR3 DNA: TGCAGCGTTACGGGGAGCGGGGGGCGCACAGATACG.

There are a few counts of this clone. The part of the CDR3 DNA that was read is TGTGCCAGTAGTACCCAGGGGTTACGAGAAAAA. Translating gives CASSTQGLREK. The whole CDR3 protein is CASSTQGLREKLFF. The chain recombines TRBV19 with TRBJ1-4, with D possibly matching TRBD1 (6 bases). The CDR3 goes on 3 residues after the read ends, and that part is filled in from the germline J gene. V lost 4 bases to trimming and J lost 8 bases, with 14 bases between them. Germline V gene lookup returns CDR1 LNHDA and CDR2 SQIVND (reference sequence). The CDR3 extends over 14 amino acids.

This clone was counted ten times or more. The CDR3 extends 3 residues past the end of the read, so its final part is completed from the germline J gene. The V and J genes are TRBV5-6 and TRBJ1-1; perhaps TRBD1 as D (5 bases). The CDR3 consists of 14 residues. Germline lookup yields CDR1 SGHDT and CDR2 YYEEEE. V lost 0 bases and J 4 bases, leaving 10 bases between the germline ends. This CDR3 reads CASSLVGLGTEAFF. The part of the CDR3 DNA that was read is TGTGCCAGCAGCTTGGTGGGACTGGGCACTGAA.

Comments on this clone: Read sequence stops 3 residues before the CDR3 end, and the germline J gene provides the missing end. The chain employs TRBV18 and TRBJ1-5; tentative D call: TRBD1 (6 bases). Germline assignment: CDR1 KGHSH and CDR2 LQKENI. The V and J ends lost 0 bases and 0 bases respectively, with 6 bases between them. The CDR3 consists of 15 residues. This chain's CDR3 is CASSPPTGSNQPQHF. CDR3 DNA (partial): TGTGCCAGCTCACCACCGACAGGTAGCAATCAGCCC.

This clone was found a few times. The CDR3 end falls 3 residues outside the read, so it is completed with the germline J gene. The chain has TRBV7-2 and TRBJ1-2; a weak D match, TRBD1 (6 bases). The CDR3 contains 14 residues. Germline values: CDR1 SGHTA, CDR2 FQGNSA. CDR3 DNA (partial): TGTGCCAGCAGCTTAGAAACAGGGCTCAAGGGC. Translating it yields CASSLETGLKG. The entire CDR3 protein reads CASSLETGLKGYTF. Full variable domain (outside the CDR3, taken from reference TRBV7-2 and TRBJ1-2): GAGVSQSPSNKVTEKGKDVELRCDPISGHTALYWYRQSLGQGLEFLIYFQGNSAPDKSGLPSDRFSAERTGGSVSTLTIQRTQQEDSAVYLCASSLETGLKGYTFGSGTRLTVV.

About this clone itself: Read coverage stops 3 residues before the CDR3 terminus; the germline J gene supplies the remainder. The chain has TRBV2 and TRBJ2-7; maybe TRBD1 (6 bases). The V end lost 6 bases, the J end lost 6 bases, and 12 bases lay between the germline ends. This CDR3 has 12 amino acids. Germline V gene lookup returns CDR1 SNHLY and CDR2 FYNNEI. Here the CDR3 reads CASSRGRGEQYF. Partial CDR3 DNA: TGTGCCAGCAGCAGGGGTAGGGGCGAG.

With respect to this clone: The CDR3 goes on 3 residues after the read ends, and that part is filled in from the germline J gene. The rearrangement links TRBV19 to TRBJ2-1; 12 positions match TRBD1. The V and J ends lost 6 bases and 2 bases, in that order; junction bases with no gene match: 2. Germline CDR1 reads LNHDA; CDR2 reads SQIVND (reference sequence). The length of the CDR3 is 15 residues. This CDR3 is CASSGTGGPYNEQFF. CDR3 DNA (partial): TGTGCCAGTAGCGGGACAGGGGGCCCCTACAATGAG.

This clone was picked up a small number of times. The missing CDR3 end, 3 residues past where the read stops, is filled in from the germline J gene. The chain recombines TRBV18 with TRBJ1-2; 7 bases are shared with TRBD1. Germline V CDR1 and CDR2: KGHSH, LQKENI. CDR3 size: 14 residues. V shed 5 bases and J 0 bases; nucleotides not matched to a gene: 3. The CDR3 DNA, read in part, is TGTGCCAGCTCAACGCAGGGGGCTAACTATGGC. It is translated as CASSTQGANYG. The complete CDR3 reads CASSTQGANYGYTF.

This clone is medium-sized by share. The CDR3 end lies 3 residues beyond the end of the read and is filled in from the germline J gene. V gene TRBV5-4 combines with J gene TRBJ1-3, with no clear D. V gave up 0 bases and J gave up 4 bases, with 2 bases separating them. The length of the CDR3 is 12 residues. The V gene's germline CDR1 is SGHNT and CDR2 YYREEE (reference sequence). CDR3 region: CASSLAGNTIYF. The DNA read from the CDR3 is TGTGCCAGCAGCTTGGCAGGAAACACC.

About this clone itself: The CDR3 goes on 3 residues after the read ends, and that part is filled in from the germline J gene. V is TRBV18 and J is TRBJ2-7; 10 positions agree with TRBD2. CDR1 is KGHSH and CDR2 is LQKENI in the germline V gene. CDR3 length: 13 residues. Unmatched junction bases numbered 4, after V lost 5 bases and J lost 6 bases. The CDR3 here is CASSSGGAFEQYF. The DNA read from the CDR3 is TGTGCCAGCTCAAGCGGGGGGGCCTTCGAG.

Remarks on this clone: One end of the junction varies from germline; a read error may be responsible. The read ends 3 residues shy of where the CDR3 ends; the end is completed using the germline J gene. The chain employs TRBV7-7 and TRBJ2-5, with TRBD1 as a possible D gene (6 bases). Germline V gives CDR1 SSHAT, CDR2 FNYEAQ (reference sequence). CDR3 length equals 15 residues. CDR3 bases read: TGTGCTAGCAGCTTAGCACGGACAGCCCAAGAGACC. Translating gives CASSLARTAQET. Given in full, the CDR3 is CASSLARTAQETQYF.

Details on this clone: The missing CDR3 end, 3 residues past where the read stops, is filled in from the germline J gene. The chain carries TRBV19 and TRBJ2-6; 7 bases agree with TRBD1. CDR3 length: 18 residues. The junction had 11 bases not matched to a gene; V was cut back by 4 bases and J by 2 bases. CDR1 and CDR2 (germline): LNHDA, SQIVND (reference sequence). The sequenced CDR3 bases are TGTGCCAGTAGTACAACCCACAGGGGAACCGCTGGGGCCAACGTC. Its protein product is CASSTTHRGTAGANV. The CDR3 as a whole reads CASSTTHRGTAGANVLTF.

The CDR3 loop reads CASSYCSGANVLTF. Partial CDR3 DNA: TGCGCCAGCAGTTACTGCTCTGGGGCCAACGTC. The chain couples TRBV23-1 to TRBJ2-6; no firm D call. The sequenced fragment ends 3 residues before the CDR3 boundary, so the rest is inferred from the germline J gene. TRBV23-1 belongs to the ORF category, with a function that is uncertain. Trimming pared 5 bases from V and 0 bases from J, leaving 5 bases between. The CDR3 is made up of 14 amino acids.

In its sample, this clone was seen a few times. The read gets to within 3 residues of the CDR3 end, and the germline J gene fills in the rest. The chain couples TRBV19 to TRBJ1-1; D is unclear. There are 11 residues in the CDR3. Trimming shortened V by 7 bases and J by 7 bases, and 10 bases separated the two germline ends. Germline lookup yields CDR1 LNHDA and CDR2 SQIVND (reference sequence). The covered CDR3 bases are TGTGCCAGTACCCACAAATATGAA. This gives the protein CASTHKYE. The CDR3 as a whole reads CASTHKYEAFF.